The text below deals with one T cell receptor beta chain. The antigen is not known. The entry originates in a study of Ad26.COV2.S vaccination and SARS-CoV-2 variants. The study's findings and limits: Similar non-spike TCR breadth was observed in recipients of vaccine and of placebo.

Assay: immunoSEQ multiplex PCR; the TCRdb copy retains only in-frame clones and omits some. The table has hundreds of thousands of clones, roughly 90% seen once. CDR1 and CDR2 (germline): SQVTM, ANQGSEA. The CDR3 has 16 amino acids. The V and J ends lost 4 bases and 5 bases respectively, with 22 bases between them. The sample's treatment: roughly 20 received Ad26.COV2.S at low or high dose, single or two shots; about 5 received placebo; per-sample allocation not given. Specimen acquisition occurred on day 63 following the initial vaccine or placebo injection. The rearrangement joins TRBV29-1 to TRBJ2-3, with D possibly TRBD1 on 6 matching bases. This clonotype was obtained from a person between 18 and 60 years old who received the Ad26.COV2.S COVID-19 vaccine or a placebo. Sequences were derived from peripheral blood, sampled in a trial of Ad26.COV2.S vaccine versus placebo. CDR3 region: CSVAGTRGHVGDTQYF. DNA of the CDR3: TGCAGCGTTGCGGGGACCAGGGGCCATGTAGGAGATACGCAGTATTTT.